A selection of T cell receptor beta chains follows, all from one sample in a study of cytomegalovirus exposure and HLA in healthy donors. TCRdb's table, derived via immunoSEQ multiplex PCR, lists solely in-frame clones and lacks some. The sample has under 150,000 clones, around 71% seen once. The sample comprised PBMCs. Every receptor here comes from a woman in her sixties or seventies in good health and CMV-seropositive. The conserved cysteine and the conserved F or W are not part of the CDR3 here. The order of the fields is CDR3 protein, D gene, V gene, J gene, clone size. The D gene is left open where the match is weak. The size entry is marked missing in some rows and otherwise reads once, few, many or a size class.

ASSAGQGAGSPLH,TRBD1,TRBV2,TRBJ1-6,.
ASSMTGSGNTIY,.,TRBV9,TRBJ1-3,.
ASSPMSGTNNYGYT,.,TRBV18,TRBJ1-2,.
ASSIDRRGQGVRQPQH,TRBD1,TRBV19,TRBJ1-5,.
ASSRDNSPLH,.,TRBV7-9,TRBJ1-6,few
ASSSGQGPYEQY,TRBD1,TRBV27,TRBJ2-7,.
ASSVVSAGVLDTQY,TRBD2,TRBV9,TRBJ2-3,.
ASKEYSGNTIY,.,TRBV19,TRBJ1-3,few
SESGTGSYGYT,TRBD1,TRBV29-1,TRBJ1-2,.
ASSYSRQVATEAF,.,TRBV6-5,TRBJ1-1,.
ASSQDPLQTGISGANVLT,TRBD1,TRBV4-2,TRBJ2-6,.
ASSRGQVGNQPQH,TRBD1,TRBV19,TRBJ1-5,few
ASRIGQGTYGYT,TRBD1,TRBV5-6,TRBJ1-2,.
ASSLQANTEAF,.,TRBV7-3,TRBJ1-1,.
ASSEPQGADSYNEQF,TRBD1,TRBV9,TRBJ2-1,.
ASSLGVAGEYGYT,.,TRBV7-9,TRBJ1-2,.
ASSLIQGSWI,.,TRBV27,TRBJ2-1,.
ASSEGPYEQY,.,TRBV6-1,TRBJ2-7,.
ASSLRTLDEKLF,.,TRBV4-2,TRBJ1-4,.
ASSWGQGSPYEQY,TRBD1,TRBV5-1,TRBJ2-7,.
ASSYSNSNQPQH,.,TRBV6-5,TRBJ1-5,.
ASSEGGGQGAF,.,TRBV9,TRBJ1-1,.
ASSGLAGRQNIQY,TRBD2,TRBV27,TRBJ2-4,.
ASSVAYGLTYEQY,.,TRBV9,TRBJ2-7,.
ASSKDREGSA,TRBD1,TRBV25-1,TRBJ1-2,.
ASSLWRDTQY,.,TRBV7-6,TRBJ2-3,once
ASSTADRDSGTDTQY,.,TRBV5-4,TRBJ2-3,.